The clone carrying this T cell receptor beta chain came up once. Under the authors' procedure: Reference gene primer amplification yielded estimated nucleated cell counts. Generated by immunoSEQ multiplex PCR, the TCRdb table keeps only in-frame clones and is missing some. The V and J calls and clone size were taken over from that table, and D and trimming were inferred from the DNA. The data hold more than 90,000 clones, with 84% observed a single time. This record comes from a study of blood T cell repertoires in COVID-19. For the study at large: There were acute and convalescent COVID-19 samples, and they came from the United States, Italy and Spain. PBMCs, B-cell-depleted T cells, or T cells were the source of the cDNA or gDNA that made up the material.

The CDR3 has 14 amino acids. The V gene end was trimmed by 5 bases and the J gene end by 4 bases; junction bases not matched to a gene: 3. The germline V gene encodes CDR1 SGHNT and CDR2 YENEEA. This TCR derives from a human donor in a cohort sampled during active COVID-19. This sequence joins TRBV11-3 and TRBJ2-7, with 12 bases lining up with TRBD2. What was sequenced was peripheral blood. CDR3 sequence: CASSVTSGSYEQYF. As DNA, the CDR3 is TGTGCCAGCAGCGTGACTAGCGGGAGTTACGAGCAGTACTTC.